The clone carrying this T cell receptor beta chain was observed many times. A library of TCRbeta sequences, prepared with unique molecular identifiers, was generated. One entry per CDR3 protein results from TCRdb running MiXCR on the PCR reads. The repertoire has 260,000 or so distinct CDR3 sequences, around 13% of them found once; the top ten carry roughly 2.6%. Trimming cost V 1 base and J 6 bases, with 10 bases left between them. The CDR3 spans 13 residues. Germline V CDR1 and CDR2: MDHEN, SYDVKM. This sample was included in a study of T-cell reconstitution after alpha-beta-depleted transplantation in children.

The input for sequencing was PBMCs from the stem cell graft donor, taken from the stem cell graft. This clonotype was obtained from a human donor who donated a stem cell graft to a child with acute lymphoblastic leukemia. The chain combines TRBV28 with TRBJ2-7; D unresolved. The CDR3: CASSLFSQREQYF. The DNA for the CDR3 is TGTGCCAGCAGTTTATTCTCCCAGCGCGAGCAGTACTTC.